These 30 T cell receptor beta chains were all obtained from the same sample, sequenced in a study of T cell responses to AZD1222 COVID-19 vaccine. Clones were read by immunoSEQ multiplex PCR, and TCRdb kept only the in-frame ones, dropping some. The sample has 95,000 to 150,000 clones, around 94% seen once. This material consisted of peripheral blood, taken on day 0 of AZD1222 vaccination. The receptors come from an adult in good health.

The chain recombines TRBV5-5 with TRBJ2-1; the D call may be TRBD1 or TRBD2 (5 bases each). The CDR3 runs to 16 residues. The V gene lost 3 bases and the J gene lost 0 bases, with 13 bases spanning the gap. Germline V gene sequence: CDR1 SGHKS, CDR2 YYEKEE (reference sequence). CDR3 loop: CASSYRWGSSYNEQFF. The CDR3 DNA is TGTGCCAGCAGCTACAGATGGGGGAGCTCCTACAATGAGCAGTTCTTC.

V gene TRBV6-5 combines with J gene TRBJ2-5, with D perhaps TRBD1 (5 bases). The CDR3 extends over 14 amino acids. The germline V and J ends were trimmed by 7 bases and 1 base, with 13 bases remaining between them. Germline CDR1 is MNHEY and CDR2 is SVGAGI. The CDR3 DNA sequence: TGTGCCAGCACCAATCAGGGCCTCCAAGAGACCCAGTACTTC. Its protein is CASTNQGLQETQYF.

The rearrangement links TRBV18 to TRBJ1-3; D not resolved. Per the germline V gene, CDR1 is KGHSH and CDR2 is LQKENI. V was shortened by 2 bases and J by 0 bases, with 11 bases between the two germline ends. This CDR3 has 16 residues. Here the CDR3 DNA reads TGTGCCAGCTCACCAAACGACGGAAGCTCTGGAAACACCATATATTTT. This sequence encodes CASSPNDGSSGNTIYF. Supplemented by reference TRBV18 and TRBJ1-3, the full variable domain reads NAGVMQNPRHLVRRRGQEARLRCSPMKGHSHVYWYRQLPEEGLKFMVYLQKENIIDESGMPKERFSAEFPKEGPSILRIQQVVRGDSAAYFCASSPNDGSSGNTIYFGEGSWLTVV.

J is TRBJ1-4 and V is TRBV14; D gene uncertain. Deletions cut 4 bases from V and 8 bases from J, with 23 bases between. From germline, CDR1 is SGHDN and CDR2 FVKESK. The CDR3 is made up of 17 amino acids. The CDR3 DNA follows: TGTGCCAGCAGCCCCCTAGGTATCAGCCCCTATCAAGAAAAACTGTTTTTT. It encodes CASSPLGISPYQEKLFF.

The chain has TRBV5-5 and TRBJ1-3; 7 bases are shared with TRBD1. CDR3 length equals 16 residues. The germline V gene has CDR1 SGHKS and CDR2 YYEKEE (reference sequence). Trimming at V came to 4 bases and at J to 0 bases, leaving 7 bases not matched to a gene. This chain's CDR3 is CASSPERDSSGNTIYF. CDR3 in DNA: TGTGCCAGCAGCCCGGAACGGGACAGCTCTGGAAACACCATATATTTT.

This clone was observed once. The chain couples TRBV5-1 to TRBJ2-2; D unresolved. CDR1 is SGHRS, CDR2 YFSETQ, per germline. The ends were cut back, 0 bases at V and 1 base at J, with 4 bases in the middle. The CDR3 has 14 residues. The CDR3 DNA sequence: TGCGCCAGCAGCTTGGCTGTGAACACCGGGGAGCTGTTTTTT. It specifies CASSLAVNTGELFF. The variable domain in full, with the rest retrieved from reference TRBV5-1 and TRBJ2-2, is KAGVTQTPRYLIKTRGQQVTLSCSPISGHRSVSWYQQTPGQGLQFLFEYFSETQRNKGNFPGRFSGRQFSNSRSEMNVSTLELGDSALYLCASSLAVNTGELFFGEGSRLTVL.

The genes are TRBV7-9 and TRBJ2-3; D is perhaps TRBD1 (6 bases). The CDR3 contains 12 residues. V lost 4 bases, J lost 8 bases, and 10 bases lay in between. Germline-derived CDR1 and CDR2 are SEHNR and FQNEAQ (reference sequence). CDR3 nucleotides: TGTGCCAGCAGCTCACAGGGTTTTACGCAGTATTTT. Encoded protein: CASSSQGFTQYF.

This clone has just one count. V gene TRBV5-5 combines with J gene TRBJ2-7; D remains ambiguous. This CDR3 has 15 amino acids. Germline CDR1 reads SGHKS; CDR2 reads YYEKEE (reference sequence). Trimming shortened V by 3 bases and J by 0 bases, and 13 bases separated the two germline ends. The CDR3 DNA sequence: TGTGCCAGCAGCTCAACGGACGCATTCTCCTACGAGCAGTACTTC. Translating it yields CASSSTDAFSYEQYF.

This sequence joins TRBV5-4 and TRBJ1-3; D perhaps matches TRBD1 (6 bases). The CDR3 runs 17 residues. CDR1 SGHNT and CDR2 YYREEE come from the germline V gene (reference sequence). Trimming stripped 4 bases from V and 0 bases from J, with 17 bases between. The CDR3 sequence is CASSQNGGSVSGNTIYF. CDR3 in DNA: TGTGCCAGCAGCCAAAATGGGGGCAGCGTCTCTGGAAACACCATATATTTT.

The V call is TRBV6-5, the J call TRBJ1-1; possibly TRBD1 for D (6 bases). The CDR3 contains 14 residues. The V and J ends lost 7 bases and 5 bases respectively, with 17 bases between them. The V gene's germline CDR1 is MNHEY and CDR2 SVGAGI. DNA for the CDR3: TGTGCCAGCACCCCCAGGGGATTAGGGACTGAAGCTTTCTTT. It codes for CASTPRGLGTEAFF.

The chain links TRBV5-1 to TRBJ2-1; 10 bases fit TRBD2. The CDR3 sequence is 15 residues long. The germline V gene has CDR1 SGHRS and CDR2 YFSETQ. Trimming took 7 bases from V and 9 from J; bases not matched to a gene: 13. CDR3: CASYVSGRASGEQFF. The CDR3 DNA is TGCGCCAGCTACGTGAGCGGGAGGGCTTCCGGTGAGCAGTTCTTC.

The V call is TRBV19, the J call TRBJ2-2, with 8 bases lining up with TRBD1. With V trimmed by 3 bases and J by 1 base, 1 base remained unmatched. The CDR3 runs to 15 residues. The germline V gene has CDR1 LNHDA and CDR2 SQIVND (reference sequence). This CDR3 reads CASSMDRENTGELFF. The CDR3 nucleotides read TGTGCCAGTAGTATGGACAGGGAGAACACCGGGGAGCTGTTTTTT.

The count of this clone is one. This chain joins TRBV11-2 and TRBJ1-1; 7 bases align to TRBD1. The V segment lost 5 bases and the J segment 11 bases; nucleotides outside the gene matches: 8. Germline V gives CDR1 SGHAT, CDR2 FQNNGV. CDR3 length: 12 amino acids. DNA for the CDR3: TGTGCCAGCAGCCCGGGGAGGGGGCTGGCTTTCTTT. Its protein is CASSPGRGLAFF.

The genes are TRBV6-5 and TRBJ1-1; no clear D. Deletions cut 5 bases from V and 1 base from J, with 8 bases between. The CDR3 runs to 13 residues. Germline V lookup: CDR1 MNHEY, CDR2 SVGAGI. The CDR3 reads CASSMAGNTEAFF. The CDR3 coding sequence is TGTGCCAGCAGTATGGCAGGGAACACTGAAGCTTTCTTT.

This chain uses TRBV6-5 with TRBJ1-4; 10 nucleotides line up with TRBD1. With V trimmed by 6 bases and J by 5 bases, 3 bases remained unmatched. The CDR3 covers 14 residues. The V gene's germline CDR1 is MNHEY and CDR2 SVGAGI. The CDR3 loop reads CASSMDRGNEKLFF. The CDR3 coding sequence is TGTGCCAGCAGCATGGACAGGGGGAATGAAAAACTGTTTTTT.

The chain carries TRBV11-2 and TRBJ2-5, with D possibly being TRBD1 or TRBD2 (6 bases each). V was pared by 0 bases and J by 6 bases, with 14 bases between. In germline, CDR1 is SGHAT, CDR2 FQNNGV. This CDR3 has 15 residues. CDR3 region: CASSLDGLGGQTQYF. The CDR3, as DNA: TGTGCCAGCAGCTTAGACGGGCTGGGGGGCCAGACCCAGTACTTC.

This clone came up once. The CDR3 DNA is TGCGCCAGCAGGCCGGGGAGACCCCTAGAAGCTTTCTTT. Encoded protein: CASRPGRPLEAFF. This sequence joins TRBV10-2 and TRBJ1-1; D not resolved. Trimming pared 6 bases from V and 8 bases from J, leaving 16 bases between. Germline V gene lookup returns CDR1 WSHSY and CDR2 SAAADI. This CDR3 contains 13 residues.

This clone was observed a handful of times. CDR3 sequence: CASSQLAGGPGEQFF. CDR3 nucleotide sequence: TGTGCCAGCAGTCAACTAGCGGGGGGGCCGGGTGAGCAGTTCTTC. The chain is built from TRBV2 and TRBJ2-1, with 13 bases aligning to TRBD2. The germline V gene has CDR1 SNHLY and CDR2 FYNNEI. The junction had 7 bases not matched to a gene; V was cut back by 5 bases and J by 9 bases. This CDR3 contains 15 residues.

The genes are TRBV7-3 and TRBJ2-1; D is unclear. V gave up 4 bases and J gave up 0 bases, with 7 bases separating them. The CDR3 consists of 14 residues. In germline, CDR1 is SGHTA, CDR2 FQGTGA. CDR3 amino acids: CASSSPGSYNEQFF. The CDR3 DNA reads TGTGCCAGCAGCTCTCCCGGCTCCTACAATGAGCAGTTCTTC.

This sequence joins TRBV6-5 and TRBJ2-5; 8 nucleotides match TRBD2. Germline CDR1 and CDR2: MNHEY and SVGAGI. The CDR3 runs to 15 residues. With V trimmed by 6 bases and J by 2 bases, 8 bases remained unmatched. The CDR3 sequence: CASRRLAGGQETQYF. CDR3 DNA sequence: TGTGCCAGCAGACGTTTGGCGGGGGGACAAGAGACCCAGTACTTC.

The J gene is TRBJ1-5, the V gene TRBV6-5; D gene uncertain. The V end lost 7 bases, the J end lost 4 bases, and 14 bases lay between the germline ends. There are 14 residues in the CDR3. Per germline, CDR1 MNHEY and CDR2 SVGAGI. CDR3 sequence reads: CASTRSPGNQPQHF. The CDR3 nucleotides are TGTGCCAGCACTAGATCACCGGGGAATCAGCCCCAGCATTTT.

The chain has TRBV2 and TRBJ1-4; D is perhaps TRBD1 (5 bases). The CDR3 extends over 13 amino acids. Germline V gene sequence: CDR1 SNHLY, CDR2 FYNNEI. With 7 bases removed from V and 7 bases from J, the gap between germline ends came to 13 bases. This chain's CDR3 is CASTRDGGEKLFF. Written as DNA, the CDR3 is TGTGCCAGCACCCGGGACGGCGGTGAAAAACTGTTTTTT. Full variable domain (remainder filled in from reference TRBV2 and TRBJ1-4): EPEVTQTPSHQVTQMGQEVILRCVPISNHLYFYWYRQILGQKVEFLVSFYNNEISEKSEIFDDQFSVERPDGSNFTLKIRSTKLEDSAMYFCASTRDGGEKLFFGSGTQLSVL.

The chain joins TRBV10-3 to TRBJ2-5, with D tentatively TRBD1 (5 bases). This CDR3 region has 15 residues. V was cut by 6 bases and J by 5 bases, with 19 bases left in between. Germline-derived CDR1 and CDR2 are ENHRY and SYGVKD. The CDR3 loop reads CAISKQGDEMETQYF. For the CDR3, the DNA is TGTGCCATCAGCAAGCAGGGCGATGAAATGGAGACCCAGTACTTC.

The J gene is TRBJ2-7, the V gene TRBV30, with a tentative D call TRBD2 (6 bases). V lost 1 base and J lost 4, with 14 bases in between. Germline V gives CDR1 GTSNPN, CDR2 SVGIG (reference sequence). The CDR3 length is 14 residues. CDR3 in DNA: TGTGCCTGGAGTGGTTCGGCAGGGAGGTACGAGCAGTACTTC. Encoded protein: CAWSGSAGRYEQYF.

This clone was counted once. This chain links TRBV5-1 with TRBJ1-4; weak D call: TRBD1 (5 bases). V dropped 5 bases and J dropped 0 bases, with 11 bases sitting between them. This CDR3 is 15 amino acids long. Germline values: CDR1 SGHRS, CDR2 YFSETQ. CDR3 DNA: TGCGCCAGCAGGTGGGGGAGGGCAACTAATGAAAAACTGTTTTTT. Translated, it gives CASRWGRATNEKLFF.

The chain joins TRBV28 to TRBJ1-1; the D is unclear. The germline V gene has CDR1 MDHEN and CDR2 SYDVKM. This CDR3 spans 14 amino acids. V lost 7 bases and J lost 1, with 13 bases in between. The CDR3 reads CASTKRWWNTEAFF. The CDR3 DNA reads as TGTGCCAGCACCAAGCGGTGGTGGAACACTGAAGCTTTCTTT.

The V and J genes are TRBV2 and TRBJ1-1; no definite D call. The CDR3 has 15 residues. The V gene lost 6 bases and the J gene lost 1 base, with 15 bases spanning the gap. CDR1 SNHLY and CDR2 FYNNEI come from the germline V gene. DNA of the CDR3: TGTGCCAGCAGCCATGCGGGCGTCGCGAACACTGAAGCTTTCTTT. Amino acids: CASSHAGVANTEAFF.

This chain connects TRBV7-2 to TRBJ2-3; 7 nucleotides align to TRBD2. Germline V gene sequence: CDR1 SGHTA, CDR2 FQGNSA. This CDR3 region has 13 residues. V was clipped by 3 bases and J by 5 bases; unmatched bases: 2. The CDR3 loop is CASSFAGEDTQYF. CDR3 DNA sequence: TGTGCCAGCAGCTTCGCGGGAGAAGATACGCAGTATTTT.

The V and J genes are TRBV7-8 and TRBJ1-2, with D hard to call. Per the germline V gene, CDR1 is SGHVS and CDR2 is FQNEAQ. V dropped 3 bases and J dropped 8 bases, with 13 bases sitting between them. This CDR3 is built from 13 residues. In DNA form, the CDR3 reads TGTGCCAGCAGCTTTCCGGGCCTGGGGGGCTACACCTTC. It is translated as CASSFPGLGGYTF.

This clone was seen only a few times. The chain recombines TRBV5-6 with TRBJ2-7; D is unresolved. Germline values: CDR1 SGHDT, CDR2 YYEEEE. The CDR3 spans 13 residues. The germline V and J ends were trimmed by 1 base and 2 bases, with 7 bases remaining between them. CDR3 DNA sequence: TGTGCCAGCAGCTTGAGGCTGCCCTACGAGCAGTACTTC. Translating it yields CASSLRLPYEQYF.